This T cell receptor (beta chain) appears in the sequencing data of a study of blood T cell repertoires in COVID-19. About the research overall: Researchers got acute and convalescent COVID-19 samples from the United States, Italy and Spain. T cells, B-cell-depleted T cells, or PBMCs provided the cDNA or gDNA that served as material.

Methods used by the authors: It was from reference gene primer amplification that nucleated cell counts were estimated. Sequenced by immunoSEQ multiplex PCR; TCRdb stores in-frame clones only, minus some. That table is the source of V, J and clone size, and D and trimming were worked out from the DNA. The repertoire has over 200,000 clones, approximately 89% of them found once; the top ten carry about 9.2%. Germline-derived CDR1 and CDR2 are SGHNT and YYREEE (reference sequence). The CDR3 is 14 residues long. Trimming took off 4 bases at V and 8 bases at J, with 16 bases between the two ends. Sequencing was done on a sample of peripheral blood. The clonotype was recovered from a man aged 40-55 years who had recovered from COVID-19. The V call is TRBV5-4, the J call TRBJ2-1; tentatively, D is TRBD1 (6 bases). The CDR3 region is CASSPRGFGDEQFF. As DNA, the CDR3 is TGTGCCAGCAGCCCGAGGGGGTTTGGGGATGAGCAGTTCTTC.